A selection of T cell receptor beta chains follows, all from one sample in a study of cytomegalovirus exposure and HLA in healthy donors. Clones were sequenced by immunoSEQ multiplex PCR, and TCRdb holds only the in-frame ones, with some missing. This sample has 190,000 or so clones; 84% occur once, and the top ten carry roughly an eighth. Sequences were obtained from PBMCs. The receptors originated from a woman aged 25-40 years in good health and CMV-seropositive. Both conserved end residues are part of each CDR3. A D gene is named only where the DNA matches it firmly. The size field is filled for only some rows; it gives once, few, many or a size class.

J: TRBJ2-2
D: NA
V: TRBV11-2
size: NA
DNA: TGTGCCAGCAGCTTAGATCGGGCCGGGGAGCTGTTTTTT
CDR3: CASSLDRAGELFF

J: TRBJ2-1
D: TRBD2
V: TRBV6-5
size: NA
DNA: TGTGCCAGCAGAACTAGCGGGGGAATTTCGGGGGAGCAGTTCTTC
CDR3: CASRTSGGISGEQFF

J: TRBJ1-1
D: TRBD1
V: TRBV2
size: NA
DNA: TGTGCCAGCAGTCAGACAGGGGGAGAAGCTTTCTTT
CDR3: CASSQTGGEAFF

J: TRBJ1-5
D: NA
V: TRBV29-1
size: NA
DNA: TGCAGCGTTGGGTCAGAAAATCAGCCCCAGCATTTT
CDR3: CSVGSENQPQHF

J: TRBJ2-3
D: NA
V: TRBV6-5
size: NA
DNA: TGTGCCAGCAGTTACTCTAGCTTCCCAGATACGCAGTATTTT
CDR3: CASSYSSFPDTQYF

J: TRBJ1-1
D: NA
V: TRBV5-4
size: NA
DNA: TGTGCCAGCAGCTTACCGGGACTCAGAGCTTTCTTT
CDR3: CASSLPGLRAFF

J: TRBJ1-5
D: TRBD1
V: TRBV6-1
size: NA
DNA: TGTGCCGCGAGACAGGGACCTAATCAGCCCCAGCATTTT
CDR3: CAARQGPNQPQHF

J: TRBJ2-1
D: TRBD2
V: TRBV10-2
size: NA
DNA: TGCGCCAGCAGTGAGGCGGGAGACTACAATGAGCAGTTCTTC
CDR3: CASSEAGDYNEQFF

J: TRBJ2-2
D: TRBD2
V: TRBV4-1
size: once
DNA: TGCGCCAGCAGCCTTAGCGGGAGGGCCCCCGGGGAGCTGTTTTTT
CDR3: CASSLSGRAPGELFF

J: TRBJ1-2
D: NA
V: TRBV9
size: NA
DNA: TGTGCCAGCAGCGTGACCCCCAGGGGTGAAAACTATGGCTACACCTTC
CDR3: CASSVTPRGENYGYTF

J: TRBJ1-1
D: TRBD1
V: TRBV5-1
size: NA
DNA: TGCGCCAGCAAGGTAATCTCGGGACAGGCCCCGAACACTGAAGCTTTCTTT
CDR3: CASKVISGQAPNTEAFF

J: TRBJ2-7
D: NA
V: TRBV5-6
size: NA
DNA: TGTGCCAGCAGCCCCGGGACTCATCCTTCCTACGAGCAGTACTTC
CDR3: CASSPGTHPSYEQYF

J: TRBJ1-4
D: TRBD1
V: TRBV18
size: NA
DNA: TGTGCCAGCTCACCACAGGGGGCTGAAAAACTGTTTTTT
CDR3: CASSPQGAEKLFF

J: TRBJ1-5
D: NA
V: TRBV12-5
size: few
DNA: TGTGCTAGTGGTTGGCAGGGGAATCAGCCCCAGCATTTT
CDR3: CASGWQGNQPQHF

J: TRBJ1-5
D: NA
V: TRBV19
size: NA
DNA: TGTGCCAGTGGTTCCCGGCGGGGAAGAAGCAATCAGCCCCAGCATTTT
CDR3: CASGSRRGRSNQPQHF

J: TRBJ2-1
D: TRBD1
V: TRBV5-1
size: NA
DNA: TGCGCCAGCAGCCGGGGACAGGGGGCCGGTGAGCAGTTCTTC
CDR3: CASSRGQGAGEQFF

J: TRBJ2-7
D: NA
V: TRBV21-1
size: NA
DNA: TGTGCCAGCCGGACTAGCGGGGACTACGAGCAGTACTTC
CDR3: CASRTSGDYEQYF

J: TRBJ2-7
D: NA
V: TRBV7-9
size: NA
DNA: TGTGCCAGCAGCTCCTCCTCTGACAGGCCCTACGAGCAGTACTTC
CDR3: CASSSSSDRPYEQYF

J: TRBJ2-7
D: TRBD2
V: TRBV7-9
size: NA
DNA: TGTGCCAGCAGCTTAGGGGGGGGGACGGGGAGCTCCTACGAGCAGTACTTC
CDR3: CASSLGGGTGSSYEQYF

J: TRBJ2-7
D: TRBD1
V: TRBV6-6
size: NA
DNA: TGTGCCAGCAGTTCCCTAGACAGGGGGTCCGTCGAGCAGTACTTC
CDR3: CASSSLDRGSVEQYF

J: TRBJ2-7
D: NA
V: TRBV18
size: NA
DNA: TGTGCCAGCTCACCAGTGGCCTCCTCCTACGAGCAGTACTTC
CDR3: CASSPVASSYEQYF

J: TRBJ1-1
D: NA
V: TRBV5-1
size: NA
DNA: TGCGCCAGCAGCTTGGGCGGCAGTTTTCACACTGAAGCTTTCTTT
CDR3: CASSLGGSFHTEAFF

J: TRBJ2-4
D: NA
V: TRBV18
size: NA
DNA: TGTGCCAGCTCAACACTAGTGGAGCCTAACATTCAGTACTTC
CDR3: CASSTLVEPNIQYF

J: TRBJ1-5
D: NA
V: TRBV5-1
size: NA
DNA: TGCGCCAGCGCCAAAGACAATCTCGGACAGCCCCAGCATTTT
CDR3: CASAKDNLGQPQHF

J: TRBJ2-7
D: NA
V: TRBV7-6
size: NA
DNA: TGTGCCAGCAGCTCACGAACAGGGAACGAGCAGTACTTC
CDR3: CASSSRTGNEQYF

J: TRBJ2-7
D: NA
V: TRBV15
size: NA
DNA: TGTGCCACCAGCAGTGAGTTAAGCTCCTACGAGCAGTACTTC
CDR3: CATSSELSSYEQYF

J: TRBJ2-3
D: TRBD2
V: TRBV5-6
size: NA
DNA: TGTGCCAGCAGCTTGGCCCTAGCGGGTAGCACAGATACGCAGTATTTT
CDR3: CASSLALAGSTDTQYF

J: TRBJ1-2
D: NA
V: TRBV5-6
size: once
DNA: TGTGCCAGCAGCCCGAACAGGGATAGGGACTATGGCTACACCTTC
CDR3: CASSPNRDRDYGYTF

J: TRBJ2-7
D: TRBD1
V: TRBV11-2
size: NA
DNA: TGTGCCAGCGGACAGGTTTCCTACGAGCAGTACTTC
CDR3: CASGQVSYEQYF

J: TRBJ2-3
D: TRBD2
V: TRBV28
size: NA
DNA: TGTGCCAGCATTTGGGCTAGCGGCTCTAGCACAGATACGCAGTATTTT
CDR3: CASIWASGSSTDTQYF

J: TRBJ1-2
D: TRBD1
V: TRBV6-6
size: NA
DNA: TGTGCCAGCAGTTACTCCGGGACAGGGAATGAGGGCTACACCTTC
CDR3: CASSYSGTGNEGYTF

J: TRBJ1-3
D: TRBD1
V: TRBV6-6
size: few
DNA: TGTGCCAGCAGAGACCATGACAGGGTCGGTTTGAACACCATATATTTT
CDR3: CASRDHDRVGLNTIYF

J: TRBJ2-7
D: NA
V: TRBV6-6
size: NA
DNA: TGTGCCAGCAGCGGGCTAGCCACCTACGAGCAGTACTTC
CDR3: CASSGLATYEQYF

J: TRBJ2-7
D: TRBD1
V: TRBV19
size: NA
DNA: TGTGCCAGTAGTAACAGGGGGAACCTCGAGCAGTACTTC
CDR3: CASSNRGNLEQYF

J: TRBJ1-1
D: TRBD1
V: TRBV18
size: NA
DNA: TGTGCCAGCTCAGCGGGGACAGGGTTCATTATGGGTGAAGCTTTCTTT
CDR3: CASSAGTGFIMGEAFF

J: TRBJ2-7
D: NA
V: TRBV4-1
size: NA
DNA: TGCGCCAGCAGCCAAGAATCAGCAGGGCGATACGAGCAGTACTTC
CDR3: CASSQESAGRYEQYF

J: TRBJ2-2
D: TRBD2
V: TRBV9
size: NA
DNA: TGTGCCAGCAGCGTAGGCCCTAGCGGGAGGATCGTCACCGGGGAGCTGTTTTTT
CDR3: CASSVGPSGRIVTGELFF

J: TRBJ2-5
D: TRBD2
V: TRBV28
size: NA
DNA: TGTGCCAGCAGTTATACTAGCGGGACGTACCAAGAGACCCAGTACTTC
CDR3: CASSYTSGTYQETQYF

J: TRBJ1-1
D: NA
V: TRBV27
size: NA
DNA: TGTGCCAGCAAAGACTGGGGCTTGGAAGCTTTCTTT
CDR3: CASKDWGLEAFF

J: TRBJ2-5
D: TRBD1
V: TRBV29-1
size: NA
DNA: TGCAGCGTTGAAGAACCACAGGGGGCAGAGACCCAGTACTTC
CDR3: CSVEEPQGAETQYF

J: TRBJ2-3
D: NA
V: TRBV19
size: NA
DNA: TGTGCCAGTAGTATGGGAGGGGGGTCAGATACGCAGTATTTT
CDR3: CASSMGGGSDTQYF

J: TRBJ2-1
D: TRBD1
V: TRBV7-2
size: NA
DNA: TGTGCCAGCAGGTTAGCGGCTCAGGGGGCGGGTGAGCAGTTCTTC
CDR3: CASRLAAQGAGEQFF

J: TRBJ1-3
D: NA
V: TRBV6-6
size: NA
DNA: TGTGCCAGCAGAACAGGTGGTAGGGCGACTGGAAACACCATATATTTT
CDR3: CASRTGGRATGNTIYF

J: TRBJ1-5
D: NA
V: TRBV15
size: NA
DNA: TGTGCCACCAGCAGTGTACAGGGTTCAAGGAATCAGCCCCAGCATTTT
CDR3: CATSSVQGSRNQPQHF

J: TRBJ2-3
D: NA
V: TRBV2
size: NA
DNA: TGTGCCAGCAGGTTTGAGTATTATACGCAGTATTTT
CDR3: CASRFEYYTQYF

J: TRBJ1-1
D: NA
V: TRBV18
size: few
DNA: TGTGCCAGCTCACGCGGAGGGAGGACTGAAGCTTTCTTT
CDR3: CASSRGGRTEAFF

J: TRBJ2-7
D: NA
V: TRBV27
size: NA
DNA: TGTGCCAGCAGTCCGAACGGAGGTTACGAGCAGTACTTC
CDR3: CASSPNGGYEQYF

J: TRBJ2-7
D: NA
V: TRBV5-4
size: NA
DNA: TGTGCCAGCAGCTTAATGCAGGGGACCTACGAGCAGTACTTC
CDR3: CASSLMQGTYEQYF

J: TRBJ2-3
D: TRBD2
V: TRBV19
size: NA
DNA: TGTGCCAGTAGTATCGTTCCTAGCGGGAGAGGGGCAGATACGCAGTATTTT
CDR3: CASSIVPSGRGADTQYF

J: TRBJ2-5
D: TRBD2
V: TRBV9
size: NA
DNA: TGTGCCAGCAGCGTGCTAGCGGGTGTACAAGAGACCCAGTACTTC
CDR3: CASSVLAGVQETQYF

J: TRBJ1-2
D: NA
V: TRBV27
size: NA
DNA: TGTGCCAGCAGTTTATCGTCCAGGGTCTATGGCTACACCTTC
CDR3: CASSLSSRVYGYTF

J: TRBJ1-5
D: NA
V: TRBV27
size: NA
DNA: TGTGCCAGCAGTTTGTCCAGTACCAATCAGCCCCAGCATTTT
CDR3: CASSLSSTNQPQHF

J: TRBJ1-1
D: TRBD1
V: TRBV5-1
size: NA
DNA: TGCGCCAGCAGAGGGACAGACACTGAAGCTTTCTTT
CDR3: CASRGTDTEAFF

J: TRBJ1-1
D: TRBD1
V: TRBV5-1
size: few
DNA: TGCGCCAGCAGCTTTCAGGGGGCAATGGCGAACACTGAAGCTTTCTTT
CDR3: CASSFQGAMANTEAFF